Described below is a single TCR beta chain sequence and its context. Antigen specificity is unknown. The data stem from a study of regulatory T cells in long-lasting Graves disease. For the study at large: Antithyroid drug use was under 3 months in newly diagnosed Graves' patients.

Trimming left V 1 base short and J 2 bases short, with 9 bases between. CDR3 length equals 15 residues. Germline CDR1 SGHVS, CDR2 FNYEAQ. Time point reported: newly diagnosed GD, antithyroid drugs for less than 3 months. Extracted RNA from PBMCs served as the source of the TCR library. Graves' disease was diagnosed by American Thyroid Association guidelines. Whole-study results and caveats: TCR diversity was lower in persistent Graves' patients (versus newly diagnosed ones).

Researchers made TCR beta libraries by using iRepertoire HTBI primers and running Arm-PCR on CDR3 regions. In the source study's methods: The samples included around 60 TRBV and 14 to 15 TRBJ segments. TCRdb processed the multiplex PCR reads anew with MiXCR; each CDR3 protein has one entry. The V and J calls follow TCRdb's processing rather than the paper's. The data hold 320,000 or so distinct CDR3 sequences, with more than 15% observed a single time. The sequence was obtained from a female donor with Graves disease. This chain uses TRBV7-6 with TRBJ2-1; no clear D. The sequencing used peripheral blood mononuclear cells (PBMCs), collected at new diagnosis, from a patient treated with antithyroid drugs. The CDR3 reads CASSLEVAAYNEQFF. CDR3 nucleotides: TGTGCCAGCAGCTTAGAAGTCGCGGCCTACAATGAGCAGTTCTTC.